The following is a TCR beta chain sequence with its context. Per the original methods: Nucleated cell number was recorded as an estimate derived from reference gene primer amplification. Generated by immunoSEQ multiplex PCR, the TCRdb table keeps only in-frame clones and is missing some. From that table come the V and J calls and clone size; the DNA was used to work out D and trimming. The profile shows about 16,000 clones, roughly 88% of them singletons. The CDR3 runs to 15 residues. The V end lost 7 bases, the J end lost 3 bases, and 16 bases lay between the germline ends. Germline V lookup: CDR1 LNHDA, CDR2 SQIVND (reference sequence). The record originates from a study of blood T cell repertoires in COVID-19. Looking at the study overall: Acute and convalescent COVID-19 specimens originated in the United States, Italy and Spain. T cells, B-cell-depleted T cells, or PBMCs provided the cDNA or gDNA that served as material.

The sequence derives from a human donor in a cohort sampled during active COVID-19. The rearrangement joins TRBV19 to TRBJ2-1; tentatively, D is TRBD2 (7 bases). Source material: peripheral blood. The CDR3 nucleotides are TGTGCCAGTACCTTGGGAGGGACATTCTACAATGAGCAGTTCTTC. Its protein product is CASTLGGTFYNEQFF.